Shown below are 9 T cell receptor beta chains from a single sample sequenced in a study of T cell responses to AZD1222 COVID-19 vaccine (dated by TCRdb to about 2021). In the paper's terms, the time point label means: about 28 days (+/-7) after the second vaccine dose. Libraries were prepared through the immunoSEQ multiplex PCR assay. TCRdb mirrors the immuneACCESS table, restricted to in-frame sequences. Some clones are absent from its copies; in checked studies, under half trace to an unresolved V gene, and the reason for the others is unknown. This sample comprises under 200,000 clones, more than 75% of them detected only once. 25% to 30% of the sample is held by the ten biggest clonotypes. The sequenced sample was peripheral blood, obtained 28 days after the second AZD1222 dose. The receptor set was obtained from an adult who received the AZD1222 COVID-19 vaccine.

The gene calls are TRBV7-8 and TRBJ2-7; 9 bases map to TRBD1. The CDR3 has 17 amino acids. The V and J ends lost 5 bases and 2 bases, in that order; junction bases with no gene match: 13. Germline values: CDR1 SGHVS, CDR2 FQNEAQ. The CDR3 DNA reads TGTGCCAGCAGCCCACAGTTGGGGACAGGGTACCCCTACGAGCAGTACTTC. Its translation is CASSPQLGTGYPYEQYF.

The genes are TRBV29-1 and TRBJ2-7; TRBD2 is a possible D gene (6 bases). The CDR3 contains 12 residues. The V and J ends lost 6 bases and 7 bases respectively, with 16 bases between them. Germline-derived CDR1 and CDR2 are SQVTM and ANQGSEA. The CDR3 here is CSVSRTAGEQYF. The CDR3 nucleotides read TGCAGCGTCTCTAGGACGGCGGGGGAGCAGTACTTC.

The J gene is TRBJ1-1, the V gene TRBV28; D uncertain. This CDR3 comprises 10 residues. Trimming removed 7 bases from V and 3 bases from J, with 3 bases in between. Germline-derived CDR1 and CDR2 are MDHEN and SYDVKM. Written as DNA, the CDR3 is TGTGCCAGCATGTACACTGAAGCTTTCTTT. It is translated as CASMYTEAFF.

This chain uses TRBV4-3 with TRBJ2-6; D call uncertain. The ends were cut back, 6 bases at V and 0 bases at J, with 15 bases in the middle. CDR3 length equals 17 residues. Germline CDR1 LGHNA, CDR2 YSLEER. In nucleotides, the CDR3 is TGCGCCAGCAGTCGATGGGGTCCGAGCTCTGGGGCCAACGTCCTGACTTTC. Its translation is CASSRWGPSSGANVLTF.

This clone was detected only a few times. CDR3 protein: CASSPRDRGQGEQYF. In nucleotides, the CDR3 is TGCGCCAGCAGCCCCCGGGACAGGGGGCAAGGCGAGCAGTACTTC. The V gene is TRBV5-1, the J gene TRBJ2-7; 12 bases fit TRBD1. The CDR3 contains 15 residues. Germline assignment: CDR1 SGHRS and CDR2 YFSETQ. The V segment lost 4 bases and the J segment 6 bases; nucleotides outside the gene matches: 8. Together with reference TRBV5-1 and TRBJ2-7, the CDR3 gives the full variable domain: KAGVTQTPRYLIKTRGQQVTLSCSPISGHRSVSWYQQTPGQGLQFLFEYFSETQRNKGNFPGRFSGRQFSNSRSEMNVSTLELGDSALYLCASSPRDRGQGEQYFGPGTRLTVT.

CDR3 amino acids: CASSLDRGGTKNSPLHF. The DNA for the CDR3 is TGCGCCAGCAGCTTGGACCGAGGGGGGACTAAGAATTCACCCCTCCACTTT. The chain recombines TRBV5-1 with TRBJ1-6, with D possibly matching TRBD1 (6 bases). The germline V gene has CDR1 SGHRS and CDR2 YFSETQ. Trimming took 0 bases from V and 7 from J, leaving 17 bases between them. The CDR3 spans 17 residues.

A remark on this clone: Other nucleotide sequences in the sample specify the same CDR3. The genes are TRBV28 and TRBJ2-5; a possible D gene is TRBD2 (6 bases). Germline CDR1 reads MDHEN; CDR2 reads SYDVKM. V lost 4 bases and J 5 bases, leaving 14 bases between the germline ends. This CDR3 contains 14 residues. In DNA form, the CDR3 reads TGTGCCAGCAGTTCAGGAGGGGCCCGGGAGACCCAGTACTTC. This translates into CASSSGGARETQYF.

This chain joins TRBV20-1 and TRBJ1-1; possibly TRBD1 for D (6 bases). The CDR3 consists of 11 residues. Germline V CDR1 and CDR2: DFQATT, SNEGSKA (reference sequence). The CDR3 nucleotides are TGCAGGCTTACCCAGGGGTTGTTAGCTTTCTTT. Translated: CRLTQGLLAFF.

This chain uses TRBV30 with TRBJ2-1; 7 positions match TRBD1. The V segment lost 1 base and the J segment 3 bases; nucleotides outside the gene matches: 12. CDR1 is GTSNPN, CDR2 SVGIG, per germline (reference sequence). This CDR3 has 17 amino acids. The CDR3 region is CAWSGLSPDRNYNEQFF. In nucleotides, the CDR3 is TGTGCCTGGAGTGGCCTCTCCCCGGACAGGAACTACAATGAGCAGTTCTTC.